The source of this T cell receptor beta chain is a study of T cell responses to AZD1222 COVID-19 vaccine. Study-wide results and caveats: Unmutated variant regions are reportedly targeted by nearly half of spike-specific TCRs. Among vaccine-associated CD4 TCRs, coverage spanned spike, with dominance at 160-218 and 743-854. The donor group comprised mostly white British people and more females; the analysis possibly underestimated clonal diversity.

Of note for this clone: Its antigen remains unknown.

V shed 10 bases, J shed 7 bases, and the junction held 7 bases outside the gene matches. This CDR3 comprises 12 residues. Germline V gives CDR1 SNHLY, CDR2 FYNNEI. Here immunoSEQ multiplex PCR was the method, and the copy in TCRdb shows in-frame clones only, minus some. The table records over 150,000 clones, approximately 90% of them present only once. The chain combines TRBV2 with TRBJ1-2, with 9 nucleotides matching TRBD1. The sample in question was peripheral blood, obtained 28 days after the second AZD1222 dose. This clonotype originated in an adult who received the AZD1222 COVID-19 vaccine. The CDR3 DNA sequence: TGTGCCACTTTACAGGGGGCGTTTGGCTACACCTTC. Translation: CATLQGAFGYTF.